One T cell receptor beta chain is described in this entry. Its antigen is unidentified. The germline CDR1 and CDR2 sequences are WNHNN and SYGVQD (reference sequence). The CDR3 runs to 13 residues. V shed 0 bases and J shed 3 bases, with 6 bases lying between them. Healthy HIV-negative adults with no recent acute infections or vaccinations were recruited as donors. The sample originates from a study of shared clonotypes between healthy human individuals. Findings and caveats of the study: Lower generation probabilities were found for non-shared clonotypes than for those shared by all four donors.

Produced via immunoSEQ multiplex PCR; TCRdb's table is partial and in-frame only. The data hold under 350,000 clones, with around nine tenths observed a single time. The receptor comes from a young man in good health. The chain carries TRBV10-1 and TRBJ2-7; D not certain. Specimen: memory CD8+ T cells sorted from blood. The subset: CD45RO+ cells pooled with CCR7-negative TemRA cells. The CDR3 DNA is TGCGCCAGCAGTGAGTCGCTTAGCTACGAGCAGTACTTC. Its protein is CASSESLSYEQYF.